This TCR beta chain was profiled in a study of blood T cell repertoires in COVID-19. Study-level information: Sources were T cells, B-cell-depleted T cells, or PBMCs; the material itself was cDNA or gDNA.

V shed 1 base and J shed 0 bases, with 10 bases lying between them. This CDR3 has 16 amino acids. CDR1 and CDR2 from the germline V gene are MNHNS and SASEGT. This clone was counted a few times. Clones were read by immunoSEQ multiplex PCR, and TCRdb kept only the in-frame ones, dropping some. This sample carries 50,000 or so clones, around four fifths of them seen once, and the ten largest clones take about 60%. The source is a man in his sixties or seventies with acute or convalescent COVID-19. Sequencing input: peripheral blood. V and J are TRBV6-1 and TRBJ1-3; D call uncertain. CDR3 bases: TGTGCCAGCAGTGAAGGTTACGGTAGCTCTGGAAACACCATATATTTT. It codes for CASSEGYGSSGNTIYF.